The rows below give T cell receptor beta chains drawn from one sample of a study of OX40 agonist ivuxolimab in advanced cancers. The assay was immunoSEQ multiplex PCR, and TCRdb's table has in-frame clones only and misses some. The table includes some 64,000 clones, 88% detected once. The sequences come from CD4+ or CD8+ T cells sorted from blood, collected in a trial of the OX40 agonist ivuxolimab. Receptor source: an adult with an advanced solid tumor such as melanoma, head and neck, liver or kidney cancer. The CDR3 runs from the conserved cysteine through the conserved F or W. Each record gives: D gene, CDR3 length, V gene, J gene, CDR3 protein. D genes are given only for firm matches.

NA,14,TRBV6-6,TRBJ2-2,CASSYSTLTGELFF
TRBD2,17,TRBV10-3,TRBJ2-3,CAITGRTSGSGVDTQYF
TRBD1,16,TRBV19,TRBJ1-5,CASSKGGQGSNQPQHF
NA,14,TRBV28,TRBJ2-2,CASIRTANTGELFF
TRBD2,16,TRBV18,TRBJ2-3,CASSLLAGGPTDTQYF
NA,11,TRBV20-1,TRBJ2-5,CSARVKETQYF
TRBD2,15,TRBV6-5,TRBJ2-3,CASRTGRAGADTQYF
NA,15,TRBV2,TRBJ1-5,CASTEGGVGNQPQHF
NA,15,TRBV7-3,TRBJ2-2,CASSSGATHTGELFF
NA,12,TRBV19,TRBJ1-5,CASSLLNQPQHF
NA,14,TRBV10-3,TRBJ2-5,CAIGSRDTAGTQYF
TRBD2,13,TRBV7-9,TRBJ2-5,CASSFGREEAGYF
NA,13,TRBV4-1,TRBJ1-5,CASGDGRNQPQHF
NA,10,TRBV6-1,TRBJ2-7,CASSLYEQYF
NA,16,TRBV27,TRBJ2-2,CASSSPPQALGGELFF
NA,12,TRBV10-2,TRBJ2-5,CASSESRITQYF
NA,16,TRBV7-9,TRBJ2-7,CASSGVGGRGPYEQYF
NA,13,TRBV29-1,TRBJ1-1,CSAVPHMGTEAFF
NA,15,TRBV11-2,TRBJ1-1,CASSLVGGVNTEAFF
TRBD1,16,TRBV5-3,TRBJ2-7,CARSWNGQGGSREQYF
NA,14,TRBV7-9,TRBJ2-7,CASSLESGPYEQYF
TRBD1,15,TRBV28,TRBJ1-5,CASKFGQGSNQPQHF
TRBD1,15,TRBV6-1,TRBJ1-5,CASSEATGGSQPQHF
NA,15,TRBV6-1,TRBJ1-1,CASSEAGGPGTEAFF
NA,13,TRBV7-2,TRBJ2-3,CASSLAFTDTQYF
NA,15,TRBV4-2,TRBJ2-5,CASSQDEKGLGTQYF
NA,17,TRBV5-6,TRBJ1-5,CASSQSTGTFFNQPQHF
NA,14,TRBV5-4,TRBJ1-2,CASSRPDSYYGYTF
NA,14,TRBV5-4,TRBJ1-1,CASSLRGGNTEAFF
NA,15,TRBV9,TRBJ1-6,CASSTSDSNNSPLHF
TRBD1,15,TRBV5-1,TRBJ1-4,CASSSAGTESEKLFF
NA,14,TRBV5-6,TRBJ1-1,CASSFAQGNTEAFF
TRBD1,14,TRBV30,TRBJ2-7,CACHWTGGSYEQYF
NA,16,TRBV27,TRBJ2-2,CASSLYRRMNTGELFF
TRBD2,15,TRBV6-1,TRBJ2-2,CASRLAGPLGGELFF
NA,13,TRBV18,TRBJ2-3,CASSPRREDTQYF
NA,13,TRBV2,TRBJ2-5,CASSPRSQETQYF
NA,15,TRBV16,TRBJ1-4,CASSQLIGGNEKLFF
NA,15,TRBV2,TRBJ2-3,CASSEMPGGRGTQYF
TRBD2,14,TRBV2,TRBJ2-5,CASRAGLAGETQYF
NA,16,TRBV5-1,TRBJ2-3,CASSLAPTSGTDTQYF